Presented here are 4 T cell receptor beta chains from one specimen sequenced in a study of blood T cell repertoires in COVID-19. TCRdb's table, derived via immunoSEQ multiplex PCR, lists solely in-frame clones and lacks some. This sample has approximately 28,000 clones, with 90% to 95% found just once. What was sequenced was peripheral blood. These TCRs come from a woman in her seventies with COVID-19, enrolled during active disease.

The V gene is TRBV4-2, the J gene TRBJ2-5; weak D call: TRBD2 (6 bases). Trimming left V 4 bases short and J 5 bases short, with 14 bases between. In germline, CDR1 is LGHNA, CDR2 YNFKEQ. The CDR3 is 14 residues long. The CDR3 is CASSPTSFLETQYF. CDR3 bases: TGTGCCAGCAGCCCGACTAGTTTCCTTGAGACCCAGTACTTC.

V and J are TRBV6-6 and TRBJ1-1; a possible D gene is TRBD1 (5 bases). Germline V gene lookup returns CDR1 MNHNY and CDR2 SVGAGI (reference sequence). V was clipped by 0 bases and J by 5 bases, with 13 bases between them. The CDR3 covers 15 residues. This chain's CDR3 is CASSYSGLGLTEAFF. The DNA of the CDR3 is TGTGCCAGCAGTTACTCGGGACTGGGCTTGACTGAAGCTTTCTTT.

The chain uses TRBV2 and TRBJ2-2; 10 bases fit TRBD1. The germline CDR1 and CDR2 sequences are SNHLY and FYNNEI. V lost 6 bases to trimming and J lost 5 bases; unmatched junction nucleotides: 9. The CDR3 covers 16 residues. CDR3 nucleotides: TGTGCCAGCAGCGGAGGTGGACAGGGGGGGACCGGGGAGCTGTTTTTT. It codes for CASSGGGQGGTGELFF. The whole variable domain, remainder taken from reference TRBV2 and TRBJ2-2, is EPEVTQTPSHQVTQMGQEVILRCVPISNHLYFYWYRQILGQKVEFLVSFYNNEISEKSEIFDDQFSVERPDGSNFTLKIRSTKLEDSAMYFCASSGGGQGGTGELFFGEGSRLTVL.

The chain is built from TRBV13 and TRBJ1-2; 7 bases line up with TRBD1. The CDR3 contains 17 residues. Germline values: CDR1 PRHDT, CDR2 FYEKMQ (reference sequence). Losses at the gene ends were 5 bases for V and 2 bases for J; bases not matched to a gene: 14. The CDR3 here is CASSIYRGQTQNYGYTF. As DNA, the CDR3 is TGTGCCAGCAGCATATACAGGGGACAAACCCAAAACTATGGCTACACCTTC. Drawing the rest from reference TRBV13 and TRBJ1-2, the complete variable domain is AAGVIQSPRHLIKEKRETATLKCYPIPRHDTVYWYQQGPGQDPQFLISFYEKMQSDKGSIPDRFSAQQFSDYHSELNMSSLELGDSALYFCASSIYRGQTQNYGYTFGSGTRLTVV.